This T cell receptor beta chain was recovered during a study of shared clonotypes between healthy human individuals. Genomic DNA per cell subset filled all wells of several immunoSEQ plates. Clones were sequenced by immunoSEQ multiplex PCR, and TCRdb holds only the in-frame ones, with some missing. Of about 2.4 million clones listed, 80% to 95% are singletons. Germline loops: CDR1 MNHEY, CDR2 SVGAGI. With V trimmed by 0 bases and J by 6 bases, 6 bases remained unmatched. This CDR3 has 16 residues. The V and J genes are TRBV6-5 and TRBJ2-1; TRBD1 matches at 9 bases. Sequences were obtained from naive CD4+ T cells from PBMCs. Sample subset: CD45RA+ positively selected. The origin of this receptor is a young man in good health. Some clones in this sample may be carry-over from other donors' samples. The CDR3 loop reads CASSYSTGQGVNEQFF. Written as DNA, the CDR3 is TGTGCCAGCAGTTACTCGACGGGACAGGGCGTCAATGAGCAGTTCTTC.